These T cell receptor beta chains were read from a single sample in a study of blood T cell repertoires in COVID-19. Sequencing was performed with immunoSEQ multiplex PCR; in TCRdb, only in-frame clones are kept and a portion is missing. Of about 70,000 clones in the sample, more than 75% were seen once. The specimen sequenced was peripheral blood. All receptors come from an elderly woman with active or convalescent COVID-19. Each CDR3 is given with its conserved first and last residue. Each record gives: D gene, clone size, J gene, V gene, CDR3 length, CDR3 protein, CDR3 DNA. D genes are given only for firm matches. Expanded clones are given a class, and other clones once, few, many or no size at all.

TRBD2 - TRBJ2-3 TRBV6-2/TRBV6-3 17 CASSYSPGGGAEDTQYF TGTGCCAGCAGTTACTCGCCTGGCGGGGGGGCCGAAGATACGCAGTATTTT
- - TRBJ1-1 TRBV6-2/TRBV6-3 14 CASSLAAMNTEAFF TGTGCCAGCAGTTTGGCGGCTATGAACACTGAAGCTTTCTTT
TRBD1 - TRBJ1-1 TRBV7-2 14 CASSHDRGNTEAFF TGTGCCAGCAGCCACGACAGGGGGAACACTGAAGCTTTCTTT
- - TRBJ2-1 TRBV7-3 16 CASSLVGGVSYNEQFF TGTGCCAGCAGCTTAGTAGGGGGGGTATCCTACAATGAGCAGTTCTTC
- - TRBJ2-6 TRBV4-1 15 CASSPRGSGANVLTF TGCGCCAGCAGCCCTCGGGGCTCTGGGGCCAACGTCCTGACTTTC
- many TRBJ1-2 TRBV19 12 CASSMTAYGYTF TGTGCCAGTAGTATGACAGCTTATGGCTACACCTTC
TRBD1 few TRBJ1-5 TRBV4-3 17 CASSQDPGQGGNQPQHF TGCGCCAGCAGCCAAGACCCGGGACAGGGAGGCAATCAGCCCCAGCATTTT
TRBD1 - TRBJ1-5 TRBV24-1 18 CATSARDRHHLLDQPQHF TGTGCCACCAGTGCCCGGGACAGACATCACTTACTTGATCAGCCCCAGCATTTT
- - TRBJ2-7 TRBV7-9 15 CASRNALTGVDEQYF TGTGCCAGCAGGAACGCTTTGACCGGAGTCGACGAGCAGTACTTC
- - TRBJ1-5 TRBV19 13 CASSMIPRQPQHF TGTGCCAGTAGTATGATTCCCAGGCAGCCCCAGCATTTT
- - TRBJ1-1 TRBV4-3 13 CASSLGLLTEAFF TGCGCCAGCAGCCTTGGGCTCCTCACTGAAGCTTTCTTT
TRBD2 few TRBJ2-1 TRBV15 17 CATSRGSGVGVNNEQFF TGTGCCACCAGCAGAGGTAGCGGGGTGGGAGTTAACAATGAGCAGTTCTTC
- few TRBJ1-1 TRBV7-2 13 CASSLLVATEAFF TGTGCCAGCAGCTTATTGGTGGCCACTGAAGCTTTCTTT
- few TRBJ1-3 TRBV19 15 CASSKEAHSGNTIYF TGTGCCAGCTCCAAGGAGGCGCACTCTGGAAACACCATATATTTT
- - TRBJ1-1 TRBV7-2 18 CASSLFMREGTMNTEAFF TGTGCCAGCAGCTTATTCATGCGCGAGGGCACTATGAACACTGAAGCTTTCTTT